This TCR beta chain stems from a study of blood T cells in healthy people across ages. Germline values: CDR1 LGHDT, CDR2 YNNKEL (reference sequence). The CDR3 runs 15 residues. A second PCR, run for about 7 to 11 cycles, used a sample-barcoded 5' primer plus a J-beta primer mix. TCRdb recomputed calls from the 5' RACE reads with MiXCR, one row per CDR3 protein. The top ten hold 0.65% to 0.75% of the sample, which has roughly 1 million distinct CDR3 sequences, approximately 25% seen once. This clonotype was found a few times. The same sample was also studied in work on T cells of mothers and their children.

The sequence was collected from a girl aged 2-10 years in good health. The sequenced sample consisted of blood. The chain has TRBV3-1 and TRBJ2-5, with D perhaps given as TRBD1 or TRBD2 (5 bases each). The J call is in doubt because the DNA end fits TRBJ2-7 better. The CDR3 spells CASSQAPGPSYEQYF. The CDR3, as DNA: TGTGCCAGCAGCCAAGCACCGGGGCCCTCCTACGAGCAGTACTTC.